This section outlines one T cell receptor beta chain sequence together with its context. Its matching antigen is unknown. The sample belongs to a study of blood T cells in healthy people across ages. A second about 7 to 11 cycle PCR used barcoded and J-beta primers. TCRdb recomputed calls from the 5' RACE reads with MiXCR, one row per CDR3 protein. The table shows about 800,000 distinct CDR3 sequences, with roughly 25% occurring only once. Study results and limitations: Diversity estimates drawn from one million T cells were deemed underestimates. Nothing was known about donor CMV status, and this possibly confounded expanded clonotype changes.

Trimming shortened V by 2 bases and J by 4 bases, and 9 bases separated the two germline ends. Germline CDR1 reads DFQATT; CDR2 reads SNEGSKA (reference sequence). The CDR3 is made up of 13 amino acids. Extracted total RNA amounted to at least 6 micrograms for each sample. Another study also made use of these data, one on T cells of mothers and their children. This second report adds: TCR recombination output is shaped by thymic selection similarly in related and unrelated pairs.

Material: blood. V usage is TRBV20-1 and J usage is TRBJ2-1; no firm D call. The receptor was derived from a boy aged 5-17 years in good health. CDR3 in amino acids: CSARSSEYNEQFF. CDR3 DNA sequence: TGCAGTGCTAGATCATCAGAGTACAATGAGCAGTTCTTC.